Below, 28 T cell receptor beta chains from the same sample are listed, as sequenced in a study of blood T cell repertoires in COVID-19. The assay was immunoSEQ multiplex PCR, and TCRdb's table has in-frame clones only and misses some. The sample lists around 95,000 clones; roughly 84% were seen once. The sequencing input was peripheral blood. These receptors were collected from a man aged 25-45 years in a cohort sampled during active COVID-19.

The table lists this clone with a count of one. The chain has TRBV28 and TRBJ1-4; 9 bases are shared with TRBD1. The CDR3 consists of 14 residues. Germline V gene sequence: CDR1 MDHEN, CDR2 SYDVKM. The V gene end was trimmed by 6 bases and the J gene end by 6 bases; junction bases not matched to a gene: 5. DNA for the CDR3: TGTGCCAGCAGCCGGGGACAGGGTTATGAAAAACTGTTTTTT. It yields the protein CASSRGQGYEKLFF.

The chain carries TRBV19 and TRBJ2-7, with 7 positions matching TRBD1. CDR1 is LNHDA, CDR2 SQIVND, per germline (reference sequence). The CDR3 consists of 13 residues. J gave up 6 bases and V 9 bases, and 11 bases lay outside the gene matches. In DNA, the CDR3 is TGTGCCAGGAATGGGACAGACGAGGGCGAGCAGTACTTC. It specifies CARNGTDEGEQYF.

The V call is TRBV27, the J call TRBJ1-2; 8 bases agree with TRBD1. This CDR3 region has 13 residues. With 6 bases clipped from V and 2 bases from J, the junction kept 2 bases outside the gene matches. Germline CDR1 is MNHEY and CDR2 is SMNVEV (reference sequence). CDR3 region: CASRGQVNYGYTF. CDR3 coding DNA: TGTGCCAGCAGGGGACAGGTCAACTATGGCTACACCTTC.

The chain couples TRBV5-1 to TRBJ2-1; 9 bases align to TRBD2. Germline V lookup: CDR1 SGHRS, CDR2 YFSETQ. The CDR3 has 15 amino acids. V was clipped by 5 bases and J by 7 bases; unmatched bases: 10. CDR3 DNA sequence: TGCGCCAGCAGGGCGGCGGCTAGCGGGGTAAATGAGCAGTTCTTC. Amino acids: CASRAAASGVNEQFF.

This clone was recorded only once. The chain is built from TRBV19 and TRBJ1-1; 7 positions agree with TRBD1. The CDR3 has 13 amino acids. Germline CDR1 is LNHDA and CDR2 is SQIVND (reference sequence). With 6 bases clipped from V and 5 bases from J, the junction kept 6 bases outside the gene matches. CDR3: CASRRDRKTEAFF. The CDR3 DNA sequence: TGTGCCAGTAGAAGGGACAGAAAAACTGAAGCTTTCTTT.

V and J are TRBV4-1 and TRBJ2-2, with 9 positions matching TRBD2. The CDR3 length is 16 residues. The germline V gene has CDR1 MGHRA and CDR2 YSYEKL. J gave up 0 bases and V 4 bases, and 3 bases lay outside the gene matches. In DNA form, the CDR3 reads TGCGCCAGCAGCCGCAGCGGGGGGCCGAACACCGGGGAGCTGTTTTTT. This sequence encodes CASSRSGGPNTGELFF.

This chain links TRBV5-1 with TRBJ2-6; D gene unclear. Trimming stripped 0 bases from V and 4 bases from J, with 11 bases between. This CDR3 is built from 16 residues. CDR1 and CDR2 (germline): SGHRS, YFSETQ. CDR3 loop: CASSLAQTLGANVLTF. Written as DNA, the CDR3 is TGCGCCAGCAGCTTGGCACAGACCCTCGGGGCCAACGTCCTGACTTTC.

The gene calls are TRBV5-4 and TRBJ1-6; 9 bases are a match to TRBD1. Trimming cost V 3 bases and J 6 bases; bases outside gene matches: 4. Germline loops: CDR1 SGHNT, CDR2 YYREEE (reference sequence). CDR3 size: 15 residues. In nucleotides, the CDR3 is TGTGCCAGCAGCTGGGACAGGGAAGGTAATTCACCCCTCCACTTT. The encoded protein is CASSWDREGNSPLHF.

This clone has just one count. V is TRBV28 and J is TRBJ1-5; 7 bases agree with TRBD1. This CDR3 spans 15 amino acids. The germline V gene encodes CDR1 MDHEN and CDR2 SYDVKM. V trimming: 8 bases; J trimming: 6 bases; junction bases outside the gene matches: 13. The CDR3 reads CASPPGDSGFQPQHF. CDR3 DNA: TGTGCCAGCCCCCCCGGGGACAGTGGTTTTCAGCCCCAGCATTTT.

The chain combines TRBV7-9 with TRBJ2-5; tentatively, D is TRBD2 (6 bases). The ends were cut back, 0 bases at V and 4 bases at J, with 15 bases in the middle. Germline V lookup: CDR1 SEHNR, CDR2 FQNEAQ (reference sequence). The CDR3 length is 16 residues. DNA of the CDR3: TGTGCCAGCAGCTTAGCGCATGGGGGGATCGGAGAGACCCAGTACTTC. It is translated as CASSLAHGGIGETQYF. Using reference TRBV7-9 and TRBJ2-5 for the parts outside the CDR3, the full variable domain is DTGVSQNPRHKITKRGQNVTFRCDPISEHNRLYWYRQTLGQGPEFLTYFQNEAQLEKSRLLSDRFSAERPKGSFSTLEIQRTEQGDSAMYLCASSLAHGGIGETQYFGPGTRLLVL.

A single count supports this clone. The DNA of the CDR3 is TGTGCCAGCAGTTTGGCGGAAATTTACAATGAGCAGTTCTTC. Protein: CASSLAEIYNEQFF. This chain links TRBV13 with TRBJ2-1; no clear D. The CDR3 consists of 14 residues. Germline V CDR1 and CDR2: PRHDT, FYEKMQ (reference sequence). Trimming pared 6 bases from V and 4 bases from J, leaving 13 bases between.

V usage is TRBV15 and J usage is TRBJ2-3; possibly TRBD2 for D (6 bases). V gave up 4 bases and J gave up 0 bases, with 14 bases separating them. Germline values: CDR1 LNHNV, CDR2 YYDKDF (reference sequence). This CDR3 comprises 16 residues. The CDR3: CATSTGVGYSTDTQYF. CDR3 DNA: TGTGCCACCAGCACGGGGGTGGGTTATAGCACAGATACGCAGTATTTT.

The V gene is TRBV12-3 or TRBV12-4, the J gene TRBJ1-4; D call uncertain. Between the trimmed V and J ends, which lost 5 bases and 8 bases, there was a span of 9 bases. The length of the CDR3 is 12 residues. CDR3 in amino acids: CASSLHSEKLFF. The CDR3 DNA sequence: TGTGCCAGCAGTCTGCATAGCGAAAAACTGTTTTTT.

The chain combines TRBV5-6 with TRBJ2-3; TRBD2 might be the D (6 bases). The CDR3 has 14 amino acids. Looked up from germline, CDR1 is SGHDT and CDR2 is YYEEEE. V was cut by 2 bases and J by 3 bases, with 10 bases left in between. CDR3 sequence (DNA): TGTGCCAGCAGCTTCGGAGGAGGGACAGATACGCAGTATTTT. Its protein is CASSFGGGTDTQYF.

The chain couples TRBV6-1 to TRBJ2-2; tentative D call: TRBD1 (5 bases). The V and J ends lost 2 bases and 4 bases respectively, with 23 bases between them. The CDR3 is made up of 19 amino acids. The germline V gene has CDR1 MNHNS and CDR2 SASEGT. Here the CDR3 DNA reads TGTGCCAGCAGTGAAAAATACGTAGGGCAGGGTTTGAGCACCGGGGAGCTGTTTTTT. Translating it yields CASSEKYVGQGLSTGELFF.

CDR3 sequence: CASSPGGQGPTDTQYF. CDR3 DNA: TGTGCCAGCAGCCCGGGGGGCCAGGGGCCCACAGATACGCAGTATTTT. V is TRBV5-5 and J is TRBJ2-3; the D gene is possibly TRBD2 (7 bases). The germline V gene encodes CDR1 SGHKS and CDR2 YYEKEE (reference sequence). Trimming stripped 4 bases from V and 2 bases from J, with 17 bases between. CDR3 length equals 16 residues.

V usage is TRBV7-9 and J usage is TRBJ2-1; 10 bases line up with TRBD2. V gave up 7 bases and J gave up 3 bases; unmatched junction bases: 15. The germline gives CDR1 SEHNR, CDR2 FQNEAQ (reference sequence). The CDR3 length is 18 residues. The CDR3 loop reads CASTRLGRLAGDYNEQFF. CDR3 nucleotide sequence: TGTGCCAGCACCAGACTCGGACGTCTAGCGGGGGACTACAATGAGCAGTTCTTC.

This chain joins TRBV5-5 and TRBJ1-1; D is perhaps TRBD1 (6 bases). Germline values: CDR1 SGHKS, CDR2 YYEKEE (reference sequence). CDR3 size: 12 residues. V was pared by 5 bases and J by 6 bases, with 11 bases between. The chain's CDR3 is CASSTGSPEAFF. The CDR3 DNA follows: TGTGCCAGCAGTACAGGGTCCCCTGAAGCTTTCTTT.

This chain joins TRBV14 and TRBJ2-7, with TRBD2 as a possible D gene (5 bases). V dropped 4 bases and J dropped 2 bases, with 18 bases sitting between them. The CDR3 has 16 residues. From germline, CDR1 is SGHDN and CDR2 FVKESK. The DNA of the CDR3 is TGTGCCAGCAGCCCGGAGATGGGAAGGAGGACCTACGAGCAGTACTTC. It specifies CASSPEMGRRTYEQYF.

The chain employs TRBV18 and TRBJ2-3, with D unclear. Trimming took off 2 bases at V and 4 bases at J, with 7 bases between the two ends. The germline V gene has CDR1 KGHSH and CDR2 LQKENI. The CDR3 is 13 residues long. CDR3 amino acids: CASSPTVADTQYF. In nucleotides, the CDR3 is TGTGCCAGCTCACCAACAGTGGCAGATACGCAGTATTTT. The full variable domain, with the rest looked up from reference TRBV18 and TRBJ2-3, is NAGVMQNPRHLVRRRGQEARLRCSPMKGHSHVYWYRQLPEEGLKFMVYLQKENIIDESGMPKERFSAEFPKEGPSILRIQQVVRGDSAAYFCASSPTVADTQYFGPGTRLTVL.

By proportion, this clone is medium-sized. The chain is built from TRBV11-3 and TRBJ2-5, with D possibly TRBD2 on 6 matching bases. The CDR3 consists of 13 residues. Trimming left V 4 bases short and J 5 bases short, with 11 bases between. The germline V gene encodes CDR1 SGHNT and CDR2 YENEEA. CDR3 region: CASSSFAGETQYF. The CDR3 DNA sequence: TGTGCCAGCAGCTCTTTTGCGGGGGAGACCCAGTACTTC.

The chain is built from TRBV9 and TRBJ2-1; tentative D call: TRBD2 (5 bases). The CDR3 has 14 residues. Germline V lookup: CDR1 SGDLS, CDR2 YYNGEE. The V and J ends lost 4 bases and 6 bases respectively, with 14 bases between them. In nucleotides, the CDR3 is TGTGCCAGCAGCCTGCTTCTAGCTTCCAATGAGCAGTTCTTC. It encodes CASSLLLASNEQFF.

The chain is built from TRBV3-1 (or the pseudogene TRBV3-2) and TRBJ1-6; 9 nucleotides match TRBD1. Per germline, CDR1 LGHDT and CDR2 YNNKEL (reference sequence). This CDR3 contains 17 residues. The junction had 9 bases not matched to a gene; V was cut back by 0 bases and J by 9 bases. The CDR3 nucleotides read TGTGCCAGCAGCCAAGAGCCCTGGACAGGGGATCGTTCACCCCTCCACTTT. Translation gives CASSQEPWTGDRSPLHF.

The chain combines TRBV5-6 with TRBJ1-1, with D possibly being TRBD1 (6 bases). This CDR3 contains 16 residues. V lost 4 bases to trimming and J lost 1 base, with 17 bases between them. From germline, CDR1 is SGHDT and CDR2 YYEEEE. The CDR3 DNA sequence: TGTGCCAGCAGCGCTGGGGGGGGGCGGAAGAACACTGAAGCTTTCTTT. Protein: CASSAGGGRKNTEAFF.

The V gene is TRBV2, the J gene TRBJ2-5; 7 bases agree with TRBD1. V lost 6 bases, J lost 4 bases, and 5 bases stayed unmatched. The CDR3 loop spans 13 amino acids. Germline values: CDR1 SNHLY, CDR2 FYNNEI. The CDR3 region is CASSADRAETQYF. In DNA form, the CDR3 reads TGTGCCAGCAGCGCCGACAGGGCAGAGACCCAGTACTTC.

This clone was counted a single time. The V call is TRBV28, the J call TRBJ2-5; possible D gene TRBD2, 6 bases. Germline assignment: CDR1 MDHEN and CDR2 SYDVKM. The CDR3 loop spans 13 amino acids. Trimming stripped 6 bases from V and 2 bases from J, with 10 bases between. CDR3 in DNA: TGTGCCAGCAGCGCTGGGGGGCAAGAGACCCAGTACTTC. Translated: CASSAGGQETQYF.

The chain couples TRBV7-6 to TRBJ1-1; perhaps TRBD1 as D (6 bases). Trimming shortened V by 2 bases and J by 4 bases, and 17 bases separated the two germline ends. Germline V gene data show CDR1 as SGHVS and CDR2 as FNYEAQ. CDR3 length equals 16 residues. CDR3 sequence: CASSLYGGGSGTEAFF. As DNA, the CDR3 is TGTGCCAGCAGCTTATATGGGGGGGGCAGCGGCACTGAAGCTTTCTTT.

This clone was seen only a few times. The V gene is TRBV10-1, the J gene TRBJ2-2, with a tentative D call TRBD2 (5 bases). The CDR3 has 13 residues. CDR1 and CDR2 from the germline V gene are WNHNN and SYGVQD (reference sequence). V lost 3 bases, J lost 7 bases, and 9 bases lay in between. In DNA, the CDR3 is TGCGCCAGCAGTGAACTAGTAGGCGGGGAGCTGTTTTTT. This encodes CASSELVGGELFF.